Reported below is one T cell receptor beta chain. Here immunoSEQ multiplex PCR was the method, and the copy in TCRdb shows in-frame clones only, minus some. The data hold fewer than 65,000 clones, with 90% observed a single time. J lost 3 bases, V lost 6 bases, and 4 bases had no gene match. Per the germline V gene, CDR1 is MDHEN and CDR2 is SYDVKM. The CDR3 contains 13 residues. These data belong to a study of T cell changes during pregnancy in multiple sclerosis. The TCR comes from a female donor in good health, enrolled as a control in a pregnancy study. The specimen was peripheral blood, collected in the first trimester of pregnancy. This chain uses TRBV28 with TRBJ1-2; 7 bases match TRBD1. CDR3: CASRGQTYYGYTF. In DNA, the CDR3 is TGTGCCAGCAGGGGACAGACATACTATGGCTACACCTTC.